This T cell receptor (beta chain) was documented in a study of shared clonotypes between healthy human individuals. The protocol was immunoSEQ multiplex PCR, while the TCRdb copy is restricted to in-frame clones and leaves out a portion. This sample carries about 1.5 million clones, 95% to 99% of them seen once, and the ten largest clones take around 0.47%. The CDR3 covers 13 residues. Germline values: CDR1 MNHEY, CDR2 SVGAGI. With 2 bases removed from V and 6 bases from J, the gap between germline ends came to 10 bases. This TCR came from a man younger than 45 in good health. Specimen: naive CD4+ T cells sorted from blood. The subset is: CD45RA+ positively selected. The chain is built from TRBV6-5 and TRBJ1-1; D gene uncertain. The CDR3 DNA follows: TGTGCCAGCAGTTACATCCGGCAGGCTGAAGCTTTCTTT. Amino acids: CASSYIRQAEAFF.